Each of the 9 T cell receptor beta chains below was sequenced from the same sample in a study of glioma-infiltrating T cells after dendritic cell vaccination. Libraries were prepared by immunoSEQ multiplex PCR; TCRdb keeps only in-frame clonotypes and omits some of them. The table includes about 87,000 clones, roughly four fifths detected once. The time point is: after dendritic cell vaccination, including at tumor progression/relapse. The specimen was blood, collected after dendritic cell vaccination. The receptors were sampled from a human donor with glioblastoma.

This clone was counted a few times. The chain has TRBV7-2 and TRBJ2-2; 9 bases are a match to TRBD1. CDR3 size: 17 residues. The V gene end was trimmed by 5 bases and the J gene end by 5 bases; junction bases not matched to a gene: 12. Germline V gene sequence: CDR1 SGHTA, CDR2 FQGNSA. CDR3 sequence reads: CASSPGQGRGITGELFF. CDR3 sequence (DNA): TGTGCCAGCAGCCCGGGACAGGGAAGAGGTATAACCGGGGAGCTGTTTTTT.

This clone was seen only a few times. The chain joins TRBV4-3 to TRBJ1-6; D is unclear. The ends were cut back, 4 bases at V and 7 bases at J, with 17 bases in the middle. The germline CDR1 and CDR2 sequences are LGHNA and YSLEER. The CDR3 sequence is 16 residues long. CDR3 sequence (DNA): TGCGCCAGCAGCCGCGAACCGAGCGGAGAAAATTCACCCCTCCACTTT. Residues: CASSREPSGENSPLHF.

The rearrangement uses TRBV15 and TRBJ1-1; 7 bases are shared with TRBD1. The CDR3 totals 16 residues. Germline V lookup: CDR1 LNHNV, CDR2 YYDKDF (reference sequence). With V trimmed by 0 bases and J by 5 bases, 9 bases remained unmatched. The CDR3 is CATSRDQAGGLTEAFF. The CDR3 nucleotides are TGTGCCACCAGCAGAGATCAGGCAGGGGGTTTGACTGAAGCTTTCTTT.

The table lists this clone with a few counts. V is TRBV5-6 and J is TRBJ1-1, with 8 bases lining up with TRBD1. CDR3 size: 16 residues. The germline V gene has CDR1 SGHDT and CDR2 YYEEEE. V was clipped by 2 bases and J by 5 bases; unmatched bases: 11. The CDR3 bases are TGTGCCAGCAGCTTACGGTGGACAGGGTTAAGGACTGAAGCTTTCTTT. Protein: CASSLRWTGLRTEAFF.

This clone showed up just a few times. This chain joins TRBV5-1 and TRBJ1-3; D perhaps matches TRBD1 (6 bases). This CDR3 has 15 residues. The germline gives CDR1 SGHRS, CDR2 YFSETQ. Trimming left V 1 base short and J 0 bases short, with 8 bases between. Here the CDR3 DNA reads TGCGCCAGCAGCTTGACAGGGTACTCTGGAAACACCATATATTTT. This gives the protein CASSLTGYSGNTIYF.

The rearrangement uses TRBV15 and TRBJ2-1, with TRBD2 matching 10 bases. The CDR3 is made up of 14 amino acids. Per germline, CDR1 LNHNV and CDR2 YYDKDF (reference sequence). V lost 8 bases to trimming and J lost 7 bases; unmatched junction nucleotides: 8. The CDR3 sequence is CATGAGGVSNEQFF. The CDR3 coding sequence is TGTGCCACCGGAGCGGGGGGGGTATCGAATGAGCAGTTCTTC.

The CDR3 loop reads CASSVRAGPNYGYTF. The CDR3 DNA is TGTGCCAGCAGTGTTCGGGCAGGGCCTAACTATGGCTACACCTTC. The J gene is TRBJ1-2, the V gene TRBV2; weak D call: TRBD1 (5 bases). Between the trimmed V and J ends, which lost 4 bases and 0 bases, there was a span of 12 bases. Germline V gene sequence: CDR1 SNHLY, CDR2 FYNNEI. The CDR3 is 15 amino acids.

V usage is TRBV11-2 and J usage is TRBJ2-3, with TRBD1 matching 11 bases. J lost 3 bases, V lost 1 base, and 3 bases had no gene match. The germline V gene has CDR1 SGHAT and CDR2 FQNNGV. CDR3 size: 16 residues. The CDR3: CASSLGGTGGTDTQYF. In DNA, the CDR3 is TGTGCCAGCAGCTTAGGGGGGACAGGGGGTACAGATACGCAGTATTTT.

The V call is TRBV29-1, the J call TRBJ2-5; D is possibly TRBD2 (6 bases). V was shortened by 4 bases and J by 2 bases, with 8 bases between the two germline ends. The CDR3 contains 12 residues. Germline V gives CDR1 SQVTM, CDR2 ANQGSEA. CDR3 amino acids: CSVGGEQETQYF. As DNA, the CDR3 is TGCAGCGTTGGCGGGGAACAAGAGACCCAGTACTTC.